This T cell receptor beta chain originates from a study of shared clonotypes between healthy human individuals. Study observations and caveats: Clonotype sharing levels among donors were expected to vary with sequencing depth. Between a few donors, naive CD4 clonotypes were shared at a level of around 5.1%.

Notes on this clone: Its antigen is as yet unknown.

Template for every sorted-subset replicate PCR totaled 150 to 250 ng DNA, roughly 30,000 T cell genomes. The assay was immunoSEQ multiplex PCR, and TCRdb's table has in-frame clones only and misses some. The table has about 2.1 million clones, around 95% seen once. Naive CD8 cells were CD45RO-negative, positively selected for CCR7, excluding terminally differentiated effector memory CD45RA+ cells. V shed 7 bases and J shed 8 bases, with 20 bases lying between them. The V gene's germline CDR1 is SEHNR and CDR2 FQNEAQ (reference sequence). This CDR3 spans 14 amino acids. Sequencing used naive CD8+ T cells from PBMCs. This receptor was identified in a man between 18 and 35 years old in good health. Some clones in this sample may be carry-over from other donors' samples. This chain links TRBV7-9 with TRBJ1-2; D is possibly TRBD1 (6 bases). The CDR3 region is CASTEDSQPWGYTF. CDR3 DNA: TGTGCCAGCACCGAGGACAGCCAGCCTTGGGGCTACACCTTC. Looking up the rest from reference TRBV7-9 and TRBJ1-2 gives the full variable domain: DTGVSQNPRHKITKRGQNVTFRCDPISEHNRLYWYRQTLGQGPEFLTYFQNEAQLEKSRLLSDRFSAERPKGSFSTLEIQRTEQGDSAMYLCASTEDSQPWGYTFGSGTRLTVV.